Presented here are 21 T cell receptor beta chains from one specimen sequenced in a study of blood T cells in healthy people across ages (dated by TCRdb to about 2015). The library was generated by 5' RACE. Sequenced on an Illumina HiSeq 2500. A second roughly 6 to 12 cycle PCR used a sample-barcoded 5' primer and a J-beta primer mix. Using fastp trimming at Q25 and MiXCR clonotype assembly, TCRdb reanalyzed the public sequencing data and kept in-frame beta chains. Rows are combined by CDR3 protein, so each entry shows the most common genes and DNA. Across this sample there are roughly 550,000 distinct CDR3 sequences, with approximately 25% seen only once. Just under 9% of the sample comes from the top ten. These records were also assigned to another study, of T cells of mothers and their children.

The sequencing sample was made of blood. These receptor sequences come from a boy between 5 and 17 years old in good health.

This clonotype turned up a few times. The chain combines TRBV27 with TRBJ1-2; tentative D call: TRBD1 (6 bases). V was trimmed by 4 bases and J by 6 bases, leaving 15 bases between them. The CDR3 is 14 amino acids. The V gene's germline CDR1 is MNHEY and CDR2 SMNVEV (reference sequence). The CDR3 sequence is CASSWRGAEDGYTF. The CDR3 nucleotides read TGTGCCAGCAGTTGGCGGGGGGCTGAGGATGGCTACACCTTC.

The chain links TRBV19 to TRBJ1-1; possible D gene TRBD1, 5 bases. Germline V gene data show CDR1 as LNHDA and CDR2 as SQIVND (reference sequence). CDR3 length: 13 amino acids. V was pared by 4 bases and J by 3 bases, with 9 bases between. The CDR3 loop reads CASSTGSYTEAFF. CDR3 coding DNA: TGTGCCAGTAGTACAGGGTCCTACACTGAAGCTTTCTTT. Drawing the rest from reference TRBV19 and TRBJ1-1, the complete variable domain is DGGITQSPKYLFRKEGQNVTLSCEQNLNHDAMYWYRQDPGQGLRLIYYSQIVNDFQKGDIAEGYSVSREKKESFPLTVTSAQKNPTAFYLCASSTGSYTEAFFGQGTRLTVV.

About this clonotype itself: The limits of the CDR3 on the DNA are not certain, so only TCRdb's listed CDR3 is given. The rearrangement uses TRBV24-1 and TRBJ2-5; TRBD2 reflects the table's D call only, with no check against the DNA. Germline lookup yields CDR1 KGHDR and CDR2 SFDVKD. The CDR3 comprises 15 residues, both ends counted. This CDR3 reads CATSDLERDEETQYF.

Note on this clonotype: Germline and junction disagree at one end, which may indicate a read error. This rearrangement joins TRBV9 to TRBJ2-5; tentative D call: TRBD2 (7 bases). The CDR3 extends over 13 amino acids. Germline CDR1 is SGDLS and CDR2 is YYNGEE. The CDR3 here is CASRGGAYNEQLF. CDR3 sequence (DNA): TGTGCCAGCAGGGGGGGGGCTTACAATGAGCAGCTCTTC.

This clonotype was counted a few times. The CDR3 DNA is TGTGCCAGCGGGCGGGTCAGGGGCTTACAGAAAGAGACCCAGTACTTC. Encoded protein: CASGRVRGLQKETQYF. V usage is TRBV6-1 and J usage is TRBJ2-5; D perhaps matches TRBD1 (6 bases). Germline CDR1 MNHNS, CDR2 SASEGT. V lost 8 bases, J lost 3 bases, and 22 bases lay in between. This CDR3 is built from 16 residues.

The CDR3 nucleotides read TGCAGTGCAACTAGTCCTTCCTACGAGCAGTACTTC. Translating it yields CSATSPSYEQYF. V is TRBV20-1 and J is TRBJ2-7; D might be TRBD2 (5 bases). Germline assignment: CDR1 DFQATT and CDR2 SNEGSKA (reference sequence). V was pared by 6 bases and J by 1 base, with 10 bases between. The CDR3 is 12 residues long.

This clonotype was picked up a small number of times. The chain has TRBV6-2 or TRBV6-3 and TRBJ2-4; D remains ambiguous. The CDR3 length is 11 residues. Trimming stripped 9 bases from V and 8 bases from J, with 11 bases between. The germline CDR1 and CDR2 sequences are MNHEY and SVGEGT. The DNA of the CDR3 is TGTGCCAGTAGTCAATCGGACATTCAGTACTTC. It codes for CASSQSDIQYF.

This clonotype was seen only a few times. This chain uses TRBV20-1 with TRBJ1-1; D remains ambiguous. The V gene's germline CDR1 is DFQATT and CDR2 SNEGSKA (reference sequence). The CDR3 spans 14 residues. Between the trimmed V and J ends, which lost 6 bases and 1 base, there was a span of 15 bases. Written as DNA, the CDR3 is TGCAGTGCCAAGATCCCAGGAAAGAACACTGAAGCTTTCTTT. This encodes CSAKIPGKNTEAFF.

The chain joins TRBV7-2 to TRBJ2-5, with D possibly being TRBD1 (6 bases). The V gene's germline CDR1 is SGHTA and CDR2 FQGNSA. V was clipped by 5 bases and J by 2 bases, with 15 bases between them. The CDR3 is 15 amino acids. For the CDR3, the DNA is TGTGCCAGCAGCCTAATTTCCAGGGGACAAGAGACCCAGTACTTC. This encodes CASSLISRGQETQYF.

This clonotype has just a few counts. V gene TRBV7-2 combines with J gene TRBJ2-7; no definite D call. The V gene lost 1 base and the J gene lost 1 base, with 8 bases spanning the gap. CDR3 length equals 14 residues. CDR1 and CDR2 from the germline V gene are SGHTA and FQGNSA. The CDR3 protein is CASSLEVVSYEQYF. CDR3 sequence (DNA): TGTGCCAGCAGCTTAGAGGTGGTATCCTACGAGCAGTACTTC.

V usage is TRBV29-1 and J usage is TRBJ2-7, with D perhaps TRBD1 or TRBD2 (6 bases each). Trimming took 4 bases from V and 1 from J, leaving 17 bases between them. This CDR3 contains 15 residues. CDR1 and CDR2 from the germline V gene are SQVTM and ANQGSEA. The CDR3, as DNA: TGCAGCGTTGGGGGGCTGGCGGGAAAGTCCTACGAGCAGTACTTC. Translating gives CSVGGLAGKSYEQYF.

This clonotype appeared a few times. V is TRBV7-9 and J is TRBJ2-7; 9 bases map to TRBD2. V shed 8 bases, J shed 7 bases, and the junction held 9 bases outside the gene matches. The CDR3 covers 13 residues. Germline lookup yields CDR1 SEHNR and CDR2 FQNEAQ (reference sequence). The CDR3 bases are TGTGCCAGCGAGGAAGCGGGAGGAGGAGAGCAGTACTTC. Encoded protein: CASEEAGGGEQYF.

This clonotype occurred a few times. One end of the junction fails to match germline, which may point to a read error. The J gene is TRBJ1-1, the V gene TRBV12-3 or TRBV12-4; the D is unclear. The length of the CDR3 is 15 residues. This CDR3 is CASSLARPVKTEAFF. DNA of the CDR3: TGTGCCAGCAGTTTAGCGCGACCAGTGAAGACTGAAGCTTTCTTT.

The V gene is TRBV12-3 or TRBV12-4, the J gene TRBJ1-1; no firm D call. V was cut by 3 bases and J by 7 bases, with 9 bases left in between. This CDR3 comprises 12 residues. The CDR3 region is CASSLTELEAFF. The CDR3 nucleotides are TGTGCCAGCAGTTTGACGGAGCTTGAAGCTTTCTTT.

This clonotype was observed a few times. The CDR3 DNA reads TGTGCCAGCAGTTACCTACTAGCGGGAGGCCGGGATACGCAGTATTTT. Translation: CASSYLLAGGRDTQYF. The chain is built from TRBV6-2 or TRBV6-3 and TRBJ2-3; 12 bases are shared with TRBD2. The V and J ends lost 2 bases and 6 bases, in that order; junction bases with no gene match: 6. Looked up from germline, CDR1 is MNHEY and CDR2 is SVGEGT. This CDR3 is 16 amino acids long.

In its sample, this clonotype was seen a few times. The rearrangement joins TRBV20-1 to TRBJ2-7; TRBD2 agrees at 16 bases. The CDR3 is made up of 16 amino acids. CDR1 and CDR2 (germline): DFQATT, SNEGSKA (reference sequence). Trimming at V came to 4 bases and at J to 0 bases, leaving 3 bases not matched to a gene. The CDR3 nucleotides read TGCAGTGCTACAGGGACTAGCGGGAGGGCCTCCTACGAGCAGTACTTC. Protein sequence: CSATGTSGRASYEQYF.

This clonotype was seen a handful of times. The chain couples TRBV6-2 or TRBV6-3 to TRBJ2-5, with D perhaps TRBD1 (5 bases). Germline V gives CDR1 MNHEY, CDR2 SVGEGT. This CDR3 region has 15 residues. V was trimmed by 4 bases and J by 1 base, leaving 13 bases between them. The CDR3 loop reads CASSSPGHLQETQYF. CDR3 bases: TGTGCCAGCAGTTCCCCCGGACACCTCCAAGAGACCCAGTACTTC.

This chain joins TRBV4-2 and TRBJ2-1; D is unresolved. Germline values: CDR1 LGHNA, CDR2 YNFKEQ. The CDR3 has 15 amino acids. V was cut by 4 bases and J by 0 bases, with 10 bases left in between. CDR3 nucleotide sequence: TGTGCCAGCAGCCGACTCCACCTCTCCTACAATGAGCAGTTCTTC. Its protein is CASSRLHLSYNEQFF.

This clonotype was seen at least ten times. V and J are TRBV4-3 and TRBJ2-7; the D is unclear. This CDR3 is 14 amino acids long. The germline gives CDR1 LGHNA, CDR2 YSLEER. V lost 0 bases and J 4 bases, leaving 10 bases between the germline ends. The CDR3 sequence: CASSQDFGLYEQYF. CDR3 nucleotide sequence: TGCGCCAGCAGCCAAGATTTCGGTCTTTACGAGCAGTACTTC.

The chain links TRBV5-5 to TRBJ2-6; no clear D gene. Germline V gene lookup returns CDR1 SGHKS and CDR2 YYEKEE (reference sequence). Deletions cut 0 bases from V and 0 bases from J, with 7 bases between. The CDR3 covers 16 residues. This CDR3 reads CASSLVTSSGANVLTF. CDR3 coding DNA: TGTGCCAGCAGCTTGGTAACCAGCTCTGGGGCCAACGTCCTGACTTTC.

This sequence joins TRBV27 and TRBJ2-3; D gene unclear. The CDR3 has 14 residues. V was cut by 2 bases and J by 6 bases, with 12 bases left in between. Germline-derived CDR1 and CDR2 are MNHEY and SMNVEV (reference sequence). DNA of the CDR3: TGTGCCAGCAGTTTAAGGGATCCCTGGGATACGCAGTATTTT. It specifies CASSLRDPWDTQYF.